This T cell receptor beta chain was recovered during a study of T cell responses to AZD1222 COVID-19 vaccine. Study conclusions and caveats: Close to half of spike-specific TCRs reportedly recognize unmutated variant regions. The donor group comprised mostly white British people and more females; the analysis possibly underestimated clonal diversity. Repertoires in all cases were sampled only once the peak T cell response had passed.

Trimming took off 0 bases at V and 8 bases at J, with 11 bases between the two ends. The CDR3 has 13 residues. The V gene's germline CDR1 is SGHKS and CDR2 YYEKEE (reference sequence). The protocol was immunoSEQ multiplex PCR, while the TCRdb copy is restricted to in-frame clones and leaves out a portion. The sample includes 100,000 to 150,000 clones, around 90% seen only once; the top ten take approximately 4%. Details on this clone: Its matching antigen is unknown.

The chain combines TRBV5-5 with TRBJ1-2; D is unclear. Sequencing was performed on peripheral blood, taken on day 0 of AZD1222 vaccination. The receptor was derived from an adult in good health. CDR3 nucleotides: TGTGCCAGCAGCTTGGAGGTGGGAGGAGGCTACACCTTC. Encoded protein: CASSLEVGGGYTF.